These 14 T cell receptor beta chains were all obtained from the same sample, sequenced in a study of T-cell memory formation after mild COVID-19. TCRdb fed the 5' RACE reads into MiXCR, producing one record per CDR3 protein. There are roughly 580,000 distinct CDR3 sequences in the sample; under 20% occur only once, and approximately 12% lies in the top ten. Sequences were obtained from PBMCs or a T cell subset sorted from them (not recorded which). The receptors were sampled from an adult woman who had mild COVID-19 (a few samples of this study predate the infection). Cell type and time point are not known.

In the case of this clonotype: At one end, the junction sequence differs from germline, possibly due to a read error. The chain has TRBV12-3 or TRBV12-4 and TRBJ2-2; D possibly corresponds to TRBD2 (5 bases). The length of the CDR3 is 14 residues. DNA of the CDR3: TGTGCCAGCAGTTTAGCGCGGGTGGCCGGAGAGCTGTTTTTT. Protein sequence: CASSLARVAGELFF.

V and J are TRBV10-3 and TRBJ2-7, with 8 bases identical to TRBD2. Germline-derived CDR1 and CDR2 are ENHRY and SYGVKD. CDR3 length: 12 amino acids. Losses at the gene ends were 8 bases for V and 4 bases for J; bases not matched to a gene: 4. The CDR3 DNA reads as TGTGCCATCGGACAGCGGGAGTACGAGCAGTACTTC. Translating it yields CAIGQREYEQYF.

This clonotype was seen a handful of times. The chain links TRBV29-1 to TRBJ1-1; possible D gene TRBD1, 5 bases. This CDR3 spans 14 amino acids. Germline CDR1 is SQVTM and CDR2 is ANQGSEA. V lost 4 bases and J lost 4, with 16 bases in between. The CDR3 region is CSVGWGEYGTEAFF. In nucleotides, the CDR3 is TGCAGCGTTGGATGGGGGGAATACGGCACTGAAGCTTTCTTT. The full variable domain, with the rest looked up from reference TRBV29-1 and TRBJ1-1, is SAVISQKPSRDICQRGTSLTIQCQVDSQVTMMFWYRQQPGQSLTLIATANQGSEATYESGFVIDKFPISRPNLTFSTLTVSNMSPEDSSIYLCSVGWGEYGTEAFFGQGTRLTVV.

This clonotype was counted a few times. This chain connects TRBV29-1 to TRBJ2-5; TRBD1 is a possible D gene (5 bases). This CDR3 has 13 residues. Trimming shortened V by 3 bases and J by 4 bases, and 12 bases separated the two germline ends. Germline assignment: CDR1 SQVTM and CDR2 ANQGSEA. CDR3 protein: CSVDPRGGETQYF. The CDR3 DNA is TGCAGCGTTGACCCTAGGGGTGGAGAGACCCAGTACTTC.

CDR3: CASSDTTELRWTQHF. The DNA of the CDR3 is TGTGCCAGCAGCGACACAACGGAACTGAGATGGACCCAGCATTTT. The chain recombines TRBV7-2 with TRBJ1-5; D not resolved. Trimming left V 5 bases short and J 11 bases short, with 22 bases between. Germline V gene data show CDR1 as SGHTA and CDR2 as FQGNSA. This CDR3 comprises 15 residues.

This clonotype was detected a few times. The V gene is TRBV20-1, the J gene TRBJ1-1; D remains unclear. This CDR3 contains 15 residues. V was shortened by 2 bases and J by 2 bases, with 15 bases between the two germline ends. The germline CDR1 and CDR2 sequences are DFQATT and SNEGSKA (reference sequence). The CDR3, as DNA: TGCAGTGCTAGACCCCCCCCAGCGGATAACACTGAAGCTTTCTTT. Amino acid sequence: CSARPPPADNTEAFF.

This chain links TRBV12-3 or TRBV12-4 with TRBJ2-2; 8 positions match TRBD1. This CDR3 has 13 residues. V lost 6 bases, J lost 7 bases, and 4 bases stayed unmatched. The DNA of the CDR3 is TGTGCCAGCAGAGGACAGGGCATCGGGGAGCTGTTTTTT. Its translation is CASRGQGIGELFF.

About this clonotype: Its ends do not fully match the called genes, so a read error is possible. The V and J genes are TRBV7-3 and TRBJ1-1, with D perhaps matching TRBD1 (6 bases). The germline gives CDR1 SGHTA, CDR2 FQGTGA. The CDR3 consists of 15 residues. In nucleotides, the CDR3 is TGTGCCAGCAGCCTAACAGGGAGGTTGAACACTGAAGCTTTCTTT. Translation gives CASSLTGRLNTEAFF.

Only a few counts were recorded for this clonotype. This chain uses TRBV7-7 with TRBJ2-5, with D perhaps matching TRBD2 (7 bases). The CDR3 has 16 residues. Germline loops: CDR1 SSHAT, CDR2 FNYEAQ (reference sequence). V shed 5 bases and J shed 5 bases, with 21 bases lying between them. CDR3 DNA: TGTGCCAGCAGCATCCGAGGGGGGGGACCCCCCGAGACCCAGTACTTC. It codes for CASSIRGGGPPETQYF.

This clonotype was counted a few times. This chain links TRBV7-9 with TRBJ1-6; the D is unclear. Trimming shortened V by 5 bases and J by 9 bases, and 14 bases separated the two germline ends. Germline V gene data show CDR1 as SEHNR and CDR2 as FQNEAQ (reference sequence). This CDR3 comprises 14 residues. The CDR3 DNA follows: TGTGCCAGCAGCCAAGGTAGTAGGTCTTCACCCCTCCACTTT. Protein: CASSQGSRSSPLHF.

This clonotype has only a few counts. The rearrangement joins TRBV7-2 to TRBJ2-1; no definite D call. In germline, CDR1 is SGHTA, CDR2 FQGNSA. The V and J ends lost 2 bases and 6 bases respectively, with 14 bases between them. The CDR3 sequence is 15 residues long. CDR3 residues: CASSLSAPPLNEQFF. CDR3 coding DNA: TGTGCCAGCAGCTTAAGCGCTCCTCCACTCAATGAGCAGTTCTTC.

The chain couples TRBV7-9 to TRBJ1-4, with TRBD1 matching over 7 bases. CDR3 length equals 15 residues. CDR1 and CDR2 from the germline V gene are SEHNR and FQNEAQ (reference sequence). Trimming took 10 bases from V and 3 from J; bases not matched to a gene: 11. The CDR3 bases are TGTGCCACCCAGTGGGAGGGGGCGTCTAATGAAAAACTGTTTTTT. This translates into CATQWEGASNEKLFF. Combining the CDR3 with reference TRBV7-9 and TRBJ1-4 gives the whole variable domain DTGVSQNPRHKITKRGQNVTFRCDPISEHNRLYWYRQTLGQGPEFLTYFQNEAQLEKSRLLSDRFSAERPKGSFSTLEIQRTEQGDSAMYLCATQWEGASNEKLFFGSGTQLSVL.

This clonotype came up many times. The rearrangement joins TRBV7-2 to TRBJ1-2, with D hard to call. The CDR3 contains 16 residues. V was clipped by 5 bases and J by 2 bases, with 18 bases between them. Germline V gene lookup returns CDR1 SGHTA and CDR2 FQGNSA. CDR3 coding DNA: TGTGCCAGCAGCCCGGACGCTGGATCCCCAAACTATGGCTACACCTTC. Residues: CASSPDAGSPNYGYTF.

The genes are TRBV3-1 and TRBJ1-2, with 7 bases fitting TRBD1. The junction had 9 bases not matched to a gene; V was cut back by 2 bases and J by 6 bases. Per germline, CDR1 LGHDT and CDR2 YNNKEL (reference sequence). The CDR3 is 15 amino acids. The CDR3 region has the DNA TGTGCCAGCAGCCAAACTCAACAGGGGTTTGATGGCTACACCTTC. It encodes CASSQTQQGFDGYTF.